This T cell receptor (beta chain) was captured in a study of technical replicates of blood from a few donors. There are 12 residues in the CDR3. The V gene's germline CDR1 is KGHSH and CDR2 LQKENI. The V end was cut by 3 bases, the J end by 2 bases, with 4 bases between. Only in-frame clones appear in the TCRdb table, and some are missing; sequencing was by immunoSEQ multiplex PCR. The top ten hold about 0.22% of the sample, which has fewer than 70,000 clones, 94% seen once. The rearrangement links TRBV18 to TRBJ1-1; unclear D gene. The sequenced sample was T cells isolated from PBMCs. The receptor was isolated from a human donor in good health. This CDR3 reads CASSPINTEAFF. DNA for the CDR3: TGTGCCAGCTCACCCATCAACACTGAAGCTTTCTTT.